Sequencing of this T cell receptor (beta chain) was carried out in a study of OX40 agonist ivuxolimab in advanced cancers. In the study overall: Patients received ivuxolimab, an intravenous treatment, every 2 weeks at 0.01 to 10 mg/kg. Three patients, one with hepatocellular carcinoma and two with cutaneous melanoma, achieved partial responses.

The table came from immunoSEQ multiplex PCR; TCRdb's copy has only in-frame clones and leaves some out. Of about 55,000 clones in the sample, about 80% were seen once. The germline CDR1 and CDR2 sequences are SGHDT and YYEEEE. The CDR3 totals 15 residues. V dropped 4 bases and J dropped 1; count of bases not matched to a gene: 5. This chain uses TRBV5-6 with TRBJ1-2, with 9 bases that match TRBD1. The sequencing here drew on CD4+ or CD8+ T cells sorted from blood, taken in a trial of the OX40 agonist ivuxolimab. The clonotype was recovered from an adult with an advanced solid tumor such as melanoma, head and neck, liver or kidney cancer. The CDR3: CASSPQGALNYGYTF. The CDR3 DNA is TGTGCCAGCAGCCCACAGGGGGCGCTTAACTATGGCTACACCTTC.